A single sample gave rise to the 20 T cell receptor beta chains below, sequenced in a study of blood T cell repertoires in COVID-19. Sequenced by immunoSEQ multiplex PCR; TCRdb stores in-frame clones only, minus some. The sample includes approximately 59,000 clones, roughly 81% of them seen just once. Sample: peripheral blood. These receptors all stem from a man aged 80 or over with acute or convalescent COVID-19.

This chain connects TRBV4-3 to TRBJ2-7; TRBD2 is a possible D gene (5 bases). V lost 0 bases, J lost 2 bases, and 8 bases lay in between. The V gene's germline CDR1 is LGHNA and CDR2 YSLEER. The CDR3 consists of 14 residues. CDR3 protein: CASSQDYGAYEQYF. CDR3 bases: TGCGCCAGCAGCCAAGATTACGGGGCCTACGAGCAGTACTTC.

V and J are TRBV7-2 and TRBJ2-1, with D unclear. There are 13 residues in the CDR3. The V gene's germline CDR1 is SGHTA and CDR2 FQGNSA. Between the trimmed V and J ends, which lost 5 bases and 2 bases, there was a span of 7 bases. For the CDR3, the DNA is TGTGCCAGCAGCCGTGAGACCTACAATGAGCAGTTCTTC. As protein: CASSRETYNEQFF.

Only one count was recorded for this clone. This rearrangement joins TRBV11-2 to TRBJ2-5, with TRBD2 as a possible D gene (6 bases). V dropped 5 bases and J dropped 5 bases, with 15 bases sitting between them. CDR1 and CDR2 (germline): SGHAT, FQNNGV. The CDR3 loop spans 14 amino acids. This chain's CDR3 is CASSGRGDRETQYF. Here the CDR3 DNA reads TGTGCCAGCAGCGGACGCGGGGACCGGGAGACCCAGTACTTC. Looking up the rest from reference TRBV11-2 and TRBJ2-5 gives the full variable domain: EAGVAQSPRYKIIEKRQSVAFWCNPISGHATLYWYQQILGQGPKLLIQFQNNGVVDDSQLPKDRFSAERLKGVDSTLKIQPAKLEDSAVYLCASSGRGDRETQYFGPGTRLLVL.

The V call is TRBV6-5, the J call TRBJ1-1; TRBD1 agrees at 7 bases. The CDR3 consists of 14 residues. Germline CDR1 is MNHEY and CDR2 is SVGAGI. V dropped 6 bases and J dropped 4; count of bases not matched to a gene: 8. The CDR3 nucleotides are TGTGCCAGCAGATTGACAGGGCAAGTCACTGAAGCTTTCTTT. Translating it yields CASRLTGQVTEAFF.

The chain couples TRBV7-3 to TRBJ1-1; D not certain. CDR3 length equals 13 residues. V lost 5 bases to trimming and J lost 3 bases, with 10 bases between them. Germline CDR1 reads SGHTA; CDR2 reads FQGTGA. In DNA, the CDR3 is TGTGCCAGCAGCGACGACAAATACACTGAAGCTTTCTTT. Translation gives CASSDDKYTEAFF. The full variable domain, rest sourced from reference TRBV7-3 and TRBJ1-1, is GAGVSQTPSNKVTEKGKYVELRCDPISGHTALYWYRQSLGQGPEFLIYFQGTGAADDSGLPNDRFFAVRPEGSVSTLKIQRTERGDSAVYLCASSDDKYTEAFFGQGTRLTVV.

The V and J genes are TRBV28 and TRBJ2-5, with 11 bases aligning to TRBD1. Trimming took 7 bases from V and 4 from J; bases not matched to a gene: 8. The germline gives CDR1 MDHEN, CDR2 SYDVKM. CDR3 size: 15 residues. The CDR3 DNA reads as TGTGCCAGCATTCACTCCGGACAGGGGGCAGAGACCCAGTACTTC. It specifies CASIHSGQGAETQYF.

V and J are TRBV21-1 and TRBJ2-7; TRBD1, the D gene given by the table, was not confirmed from the DNA. TRBV21-1 is a listed pseudogene. The length of the CDR3 is 9 residues. The DNA of the CDR3 is TGTGCCAGGGGCAACGAGCAGTACTTC. Translation gives CARGNEQYF.

The rearrangement links TRBV2 to TRBJ1-6; D is undetermined. Trimming pared 7 bases from V and 13 bases from J, leaving 14 bases between. CDR3 length equals 12 residues. The germline V gene encodes CDR1 SNHLY and CDR2 FYNNEI. CDR3 sequence: CASNAGYEPLHF. DNA for the CDR3: TGTGCCAGCAATGCCGGGTATGAGCCCCTCCACTTT.

The chain joins TRBV18 to TRBJ2-5; TRBD2 matches at 7 bases. J was trimmed by 1 base and V by 4 bases; bases with no gene match: 9. This CDR3 spans 16 amino acids. Germline-derived CDR1 and CDR2 are KGHSH and LQKENI. The CDR3 is CASSRAGLSPQETQYF. The CDR3 bases are TGTGCCAGCTCACGTGCGGGACTAAGTCCCCAAGAGACCCAGTACTTC.

The V gene is TRBV5-8, the J gene TRBJ1-2; D is perhaps TRBD1 (5 bases). Trimming shortened V by 4 bases and J by 4 bases, and 11 bases separated the two germline ends. This CDR3 is 13 amino acids long. Per germline, CDR1 SGHTS and CDR2 YDEGEE. CDR3 nucleotides: TGTGCCAGCAGCATGACAGTCCTCTATGGCTACACCTTC. Translation: CASSMTVLYGYTF.

V and J are TRBV10-3 and TRBJ1-6; TRBD1 aligns across 9 bases. The CDR3 runs to 15 residues. Germline CDR1 and CDR2: ENHRY and SYGVKD. V dropped 6 bases and J dropped 7; count of bases not matched to a gene: 7. In DNA form, the CDR3 reads TGTGCCATCAGCCGGGACAGGGAGACCAATTCACCCCTCCACTTT. It yields the protein CAISRDRETNSPLHF.

V gene TRBV27 combines with J gene TRBJ1-6; 7 bases map to TRBD1. Germline V gene sequence: CDR1 MNHEY, CDR2 SMNVEV (reference sequence). This CDR3 comprises 15 residues. The J segment lost 10 bases and the V segment lost 5 bases, leaving 11 bases of the junction unmatched. DNA of the CDR3: TGTGCCAGCAGTCGCTCCCGGGACAGAGGCTCACCCCTCCACTTT. Translation: CASSRSRDRGSPLHF.

CDR3 nucleotides: TGTGCCAGCAAATCCGGACAGGGGGAAAACATTCAGTACTTC. This encodes CASKSGQGENIQYF. The chain joins TRBV2 to TRBJ2-4; TRBD1 matches at 10 bases. The germline V gene encodes CDR1 SNHLY and CDR2 FYNNEI. Trimming cost V 7 bases and J 5 bases; bases outside gene matches: 5. The length of the CDR3 is 14 residues.

V usage is TRBV11-1 and J usage is TRBJ1-2; the match to TRBD1 covers 8 bases. The V segment lost 0 bases and the J segment 4 bases; nucleotides outside the gene matches: 4. The length of the CDR3 is 15 residues. Germline CDR1 SGHAT, CDR2 FQDESV (reference sequence). The DNA for the CDR3 is TGTGCCAGCAGCTTAGCCGCAGGGGGCTCCTATGGCTACACCTTC. Its protein product is CASSLAAGGSYGYTF.

This sequence joins TRBV5-8 and TRBJ2-7; D may be TRBD1 (5 bases). The V end was cut by 0 bases, the J end by 4 bases, with 11 bases between. The CDR3 extends over 14 amino acids. CDR1 is SGHTS and CDR2 is YDEGEE in the germline V gene. The CDR3 nucleotides read TGTGCCAGCAGCTTGGGGCAGGGTTGGTACGAGCAGTACTTC. It is translated as CASSLGQGWYEQYF.

The CDR3 nucleotides read TGTGCCAGCAGCTTCCCCCCAGAGGGCTATGGTCAGCCCCAGCATTTT. It encodes CASSFPPEGYGQPQHF. The gene calls are TRBV11-3 and TRBJ1-5; D gene ambiguous. The V end lost 3 bases, the J end lost 6 bases, and 18 bases lay between the germline ends. The CDR3 sequence is 16 residues long. The germline CDR1 and CDR2 sequences are SGHNT and YENEEA.

CDR3 sequence (DNA): TGTGCCAGCAGTTCAGGACAGGGGGGGACCTACGAGCAGTACTTC. Protein: CASSSGQGGTYEQYF. The genes are TRBV28 and TRBJ2-7, with 10 bases matching TRBD1. Germline V gene sequence: CDR1 MDHEN, CDR2 SYDVKM. V was pared by 4 bases and J by 2 bases, with 5 bases of the junction left unmatched. This CDR3 is built from 15 residues.

This sequence joins TRBV7-2 and TRBJ1-5, with a tentative D call TRBD1 (5 bases). This CDR3 is 13 amino acids long. Germline-derived CDR1 and CDR2 are SGHTA and FQGNSA. V lost 3 bases and J 3 bases, leaving 6 bases between the germline ends. The DNA for the CDR3 is TGTGCCAGCAGCTTCAGGGACAATCAGCCCCAGCATTTT. It codes for CASSFRDNQPQHF.

The chain joins TRBV19 to TRBJ2-7; TRBD1 agrees at 7 bases. V gave up 2 bases and J gave up 6 bases; unmatched junction bases: 7. Germline V lookup: CDR1 LNHDA, CDR2 SQIVND (reference sequence). This CDR3 has 14 amino acids. CDR3 loop: CASSIRGQPPEQYF. The CDR3 DNA follows: TGTGCCAGTAGTATAAGGGGGCAGCCGCCCGAGCAGTACTTC.

The V and J genes are TRBV9 and TRBJ2-3, with 7 bases lining up with TRBD2. The ends lost 3 bases at V and 4 bases at J; junction bases unmatched: 8. Germline V gene data show CDR1 as SGDLS and CDR2 as YYNGEE. CDR3 length equals 15 residues. CDR3 sequence reads: CASSAGGGPPDTQYF. The CDR3 DNA reads as TGTGCCAGCAGCGCGGGGGGTGGGCCGCCAGATACGCAGTATTTT.